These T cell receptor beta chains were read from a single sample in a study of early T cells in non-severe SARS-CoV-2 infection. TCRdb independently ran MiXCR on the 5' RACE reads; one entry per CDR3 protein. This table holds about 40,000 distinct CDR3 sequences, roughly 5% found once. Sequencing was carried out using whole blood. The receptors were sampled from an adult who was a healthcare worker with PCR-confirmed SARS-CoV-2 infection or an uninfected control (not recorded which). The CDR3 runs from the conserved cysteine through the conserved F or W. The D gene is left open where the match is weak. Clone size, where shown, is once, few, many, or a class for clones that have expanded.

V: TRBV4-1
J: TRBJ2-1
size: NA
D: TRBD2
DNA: TGCGCCAGCAGCCCAAGCGGCGGGAGGGGATACAATGAGCAGTTCTTC
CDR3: CASSPSGGRGYNEQFF

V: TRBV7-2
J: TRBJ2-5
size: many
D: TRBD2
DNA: TGTGCCAGCAGCTTACAGGCGGGGGGGCCTATGGAGACCCAGTACTTC
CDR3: CASSLQAGGPMETQYF

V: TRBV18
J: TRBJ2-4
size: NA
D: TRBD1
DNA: TGTGCCAGCTCACCAGGGACAGCGGCCTCTTCCCAAAACATTCAGTACTTC
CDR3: CASSPGTAASSQNIQYF

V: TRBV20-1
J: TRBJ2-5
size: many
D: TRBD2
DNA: TGCAGTGCTAGAGACCAGTTAGCGGGAGCAGGAGAGACCCAGTACTTC
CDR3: CSARDQLAGAGETQYF

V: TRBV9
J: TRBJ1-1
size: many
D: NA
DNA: TGTGCCAGCAGCGTAGGGCAGTCTGAAGCTTTCTTT
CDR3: CASSVGQSEAFF

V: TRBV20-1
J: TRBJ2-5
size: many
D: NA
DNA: TGCAGTGCTAGCCGTCTCCTCTCACAGCAAGAGACCCAGTACTTC
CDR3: CSASRLLSQQETQYF

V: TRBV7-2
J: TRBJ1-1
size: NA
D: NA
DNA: TGTGCCAGCAGGGGAACGCCAGGGACCCATGCTTTCTTT
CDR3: CASRGTPGTHAFF

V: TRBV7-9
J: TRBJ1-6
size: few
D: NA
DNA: TGTGCCAGCAGCTTAGCGCAGGGTCAGAATTCACCCCTCCACTTT
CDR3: CASSLAQGQNSPLHF

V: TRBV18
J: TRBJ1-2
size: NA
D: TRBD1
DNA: TGTGCCAGCTCACGACTACCGGGACAGCCCAACTATGGCTACACCTTC
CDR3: CASSRLPGQPNYGYTF

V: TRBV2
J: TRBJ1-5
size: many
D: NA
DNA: TGTGCCAGCAGTGACGTACGGCAAGCAGGCAATCAGCCCCAGCATTTT
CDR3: CASSDVRQAGNQPQHF

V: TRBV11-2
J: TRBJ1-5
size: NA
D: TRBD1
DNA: TGTGCCAGCAGCCAACACAGGGGGCAGCCCCAGCATTTT
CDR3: CASSQHRGQPQHF

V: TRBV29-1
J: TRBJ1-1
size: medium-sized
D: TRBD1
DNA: TGCAGCGGATCGACAGGGAGGAACACTGAAGCTTTCTTT
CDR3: CSGSTGRNTEAFF

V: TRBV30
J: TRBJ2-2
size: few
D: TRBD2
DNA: TGTGCCTGGAGTCCACCCCTAGCGGGGGTTCCCACCGGGGAGCTGTTTTTT
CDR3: CAWSPPLAGVPTGELFF

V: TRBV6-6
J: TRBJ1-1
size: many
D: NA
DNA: TGTGCCAGCAGTTTCGGACCCCCTAATTCTTTCTTT
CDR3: CASSFGPPNSFF

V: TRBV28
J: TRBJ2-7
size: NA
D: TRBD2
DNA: TGTGCCAGCAGACGAGCGGGAGGGCGCTACGAGCAGTACTTC
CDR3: CASRRAGGRYEQYF

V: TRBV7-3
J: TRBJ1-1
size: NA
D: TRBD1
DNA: TGTGCCAGCAGCTTATTGGGGACAGGTAGAGCTGAAGCTTTCTTT
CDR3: CASSLLGTGRAEAFF

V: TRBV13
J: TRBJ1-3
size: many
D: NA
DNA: TGTGCCAGCAGCTTTACGACAAGGATTGGGGGAAACACCATATATTTT
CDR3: CASSFTTRIGGNTIYF

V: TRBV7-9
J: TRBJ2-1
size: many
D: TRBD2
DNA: TGTGCCAGCAGCTTAGGGTCCGGGAGGGCGTTCAATGAGCAGTTCTTC
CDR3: CASSLGSGRAFNEQFF

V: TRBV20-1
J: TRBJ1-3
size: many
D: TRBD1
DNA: TGCAGTGCTAGAGAGGACAGGTGGAATGGAAACACCATATATTTT
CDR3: CSAREDRWNGNTIYF

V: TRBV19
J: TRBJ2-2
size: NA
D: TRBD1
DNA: TGTGCCAGTAGTCCGGAGACAGGGGCACCGAACACCGGGGAGCTGTTTTTT
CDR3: CASSPETGAPNTGELFF

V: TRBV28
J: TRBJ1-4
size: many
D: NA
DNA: TGTGCCAGCACCTACCCCGGGTTGGGAAGTGAAAAACTGTTTTTT
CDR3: CASTYPGLGSEKLFF

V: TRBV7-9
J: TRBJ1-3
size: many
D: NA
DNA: TGTGCCAGCAGCTCAACAGGGCCTGGAAACACCATATATTTT
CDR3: CASSSTGPGNTIYF

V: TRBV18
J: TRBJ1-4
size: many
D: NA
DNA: TGTGCCAGCTCACCACGGGACACGAATGAAAAACTGTTTTTT
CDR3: CASSPRDTNEKLFF

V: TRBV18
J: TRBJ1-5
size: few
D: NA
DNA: TGTGCCAGCTCACTAAGGAAGGGGGGCTATAGCAATCAGCCCCAGCATTTT
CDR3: CASSLRKGGYSNQPQHF

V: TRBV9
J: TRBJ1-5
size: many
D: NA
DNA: TGTGCCAGCAGCGTAGGCCAGGGGTTAGGACCCCAGCATTTT
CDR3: CASSVGQGLGPQHF

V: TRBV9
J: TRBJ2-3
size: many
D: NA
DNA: TGTGCCAGCAGTAAGAGAGGAGCAGATACGCAGTATTTT
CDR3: CASSKRGADTQYF

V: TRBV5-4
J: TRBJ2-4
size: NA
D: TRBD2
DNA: TGTGCCAGCACCCATACCAACGGGACTAGCGGGAGAAGGGCCTACTTC
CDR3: CASTHTNGTSGRRAYF

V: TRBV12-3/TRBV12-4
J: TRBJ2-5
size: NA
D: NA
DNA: TGTGCCAGCAGTTTATCGGTAGAGACCCAGTACTTC
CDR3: CASSLSVETQYF

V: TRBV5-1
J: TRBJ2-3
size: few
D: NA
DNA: TGCGCCAGCAGCAACACAGATACGCAGTATTTT
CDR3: CASSNTDTQYF

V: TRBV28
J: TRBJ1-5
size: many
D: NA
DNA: TGTGCCAGCAAGGAATATAGTCTTCAGCCCCAGCATTTT
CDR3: CASKEYSLQPQHF

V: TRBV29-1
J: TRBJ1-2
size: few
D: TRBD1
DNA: TGCAGCGTCGGACAGGGGAACTATGGCTACACCTTC
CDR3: CSVGQGNYGYTF

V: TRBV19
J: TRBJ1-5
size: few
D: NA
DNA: TGTGCCAGTAGCCTCAACGGGGAAAGGGGCAATCAGCCCCAGCATTTT
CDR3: CASSLNGERGNQPQHF

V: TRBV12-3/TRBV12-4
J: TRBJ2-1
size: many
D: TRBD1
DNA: TGTGCCAGCAGTTGGGGGACAGGGGCTAACAATGAGCAGTTCTTC
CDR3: CASSWGTGANNEQFF

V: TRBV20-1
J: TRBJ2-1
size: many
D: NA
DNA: TGCAGTGCTTTCGGACAATACAATGAGCAGTTCTTC
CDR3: CSAFGQYNEQFF

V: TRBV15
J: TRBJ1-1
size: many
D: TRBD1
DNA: TGTGCCACCAGCAGAGATCGAGGGACAGAAGAAGCTTTCTTT
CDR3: CATSRDRGTEEAFF

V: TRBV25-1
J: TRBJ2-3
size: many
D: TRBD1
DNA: TGTGCCAGCAGTCCGACAGGGGGCTCGGATACGCAGTATTTT
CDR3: CASSPTGGSDTQYF

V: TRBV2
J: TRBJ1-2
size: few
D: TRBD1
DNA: TGTGCCAACAGCGGGACAGGGATGGCTGGCTACACCTTC
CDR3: CANSGTGMAGYTF

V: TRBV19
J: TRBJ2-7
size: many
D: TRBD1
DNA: TGTGCCAGTAGTCCGACAGGGGCCTCGGGGGAGCAGTACTTC
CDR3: CASSPTGASGEQYF

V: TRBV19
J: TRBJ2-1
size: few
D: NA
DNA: TGTGTCAGTGCGGACTACAATGAGCAGTTCTTC
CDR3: CVSADYNEQFF

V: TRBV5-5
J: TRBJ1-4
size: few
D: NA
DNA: TGTGCCAGCAGCTTGACAGGCCCTGGAACTAATGAAAAACTGTTTTTT
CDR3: CASSLTGPGTNEKLFF

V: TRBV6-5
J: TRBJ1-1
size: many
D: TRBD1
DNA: TGTGCCAGCAACACCGGGACAGGGCTTTCTTTCTTT
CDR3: CASNTGTGLSFF

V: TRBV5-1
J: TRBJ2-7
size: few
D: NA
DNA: TGCGCCAGCAGCGTAGACTCGGGGGCACCCCCGGGGGAGCAGTACTTC
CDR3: CASSVDSGAPPGEQYF

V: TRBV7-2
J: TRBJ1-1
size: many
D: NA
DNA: TGTGCCAGCAGCCCACAGGGAGGCAGCGCTGAAGCTTTCTTT
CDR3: CASSPQGGSAEAFF

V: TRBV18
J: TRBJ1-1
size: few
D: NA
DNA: TGTGCCAGCTCACCACCGGACGGCATCACTGAAGCTTTCTTT
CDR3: CASSPPDGITEAFF

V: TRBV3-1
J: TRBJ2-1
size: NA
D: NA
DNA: TGTGCCAGCAGCCAAGAAGGCCGCTACTACAATGAGCAGTTCTTC
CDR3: CASSQEGRYYNEQFF

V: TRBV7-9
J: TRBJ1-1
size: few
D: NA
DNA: TGTGCCAGCACTAACGGTAGGCTGAACACTGAAGCTTTCTTT
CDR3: CASTNGRLNTEAFF

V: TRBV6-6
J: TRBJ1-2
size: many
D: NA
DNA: TGTGCCAGCAGTTCCAAGGGGGGGACTAACTATGGCTACACCTTC
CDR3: CASSSKGGTNYGYTF

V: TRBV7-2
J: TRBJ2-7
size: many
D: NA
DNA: TGTGCCAGCAGCTTAAGGGCAACCAGGAGCTCCTACGAGCAGTACTTC
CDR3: CASSLRATRSSYEQYF

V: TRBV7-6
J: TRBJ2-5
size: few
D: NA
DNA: TGTGCCAGCAGCCCATGGATTCGGGAGACCCAGTACTTC
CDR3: CASSPWIRETQYF

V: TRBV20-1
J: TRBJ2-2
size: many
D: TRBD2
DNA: TGCAGTGCTAGATCCGGGACTAGCGGGAGGGGGACCGGGGAGCTGTTTTTT
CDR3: CSARSGTSGRGTGELFF

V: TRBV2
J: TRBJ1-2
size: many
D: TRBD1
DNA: TGTGCCAGCAGTGGACAGGGTATTGGTCGTGGCTACACCTTC
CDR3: CASSGQGIGRGYTF